The following is a T cell receptor (beta chain) sequence with its context. Trimming left V 4 bases short and J 4 bases short, with 8 bases between. The CDR3 extends over 13 amino acids. Germline loops: CDR1 MGHRA, CDR2 YSYEKL. The entry originates in a study of blood T cell repertoires in COVID-19. The protocol was immunoSEQ multiplex PCR, while the TCRdb copy is restricted to in-frame clones and leaves out a portion. The sample includes 300,000 to 450,000 clones, approximately 88% seen only once; the top ten take around 3%. Material for sequencing was peripheral blood. The V and J genes are TRBV4-1 and TRBJ1-3; D may be TRBD1 (5 bases). This TCR derives from a young woman with COVID-19, enrolled during active disease. The CDR3 DNA is TGCGCCAGCAGCCTCACAGGCGGAAACACCATATATTTT. Its translation is CASSLTGGNTIYF.